This T cell receptor beta chain is from a study of blood T cell repertoires in COVID-19. Study overall: Spain, Italy and the United States supplied samples that represented acute and convalescent COVID-19.

Per the original data handling: Counts of nucleated cells, estimated from reference gene primer amplification, were obtained. Sequencing used immunoSEQ multiplex PCR; TCRdb keeps in-frame clones, though not all of them. V, J and clone size were drawn from that table, and D and trimming were deduced from the DNA. The sample carries about 300,000 clones, 75% to 90% recorded once. All enrollees were roughly 18 to 100 years old and from approximately 24 US areas. The study assigned cohorts using participant-reported clinical history. The CDR3 covers 15 residues. Germline V CDR1 and CDR2: SNHLY, FYNNEI. Trimming removed 6 bases from V and 1 base from J, with 13 bases in between.

The clonotype comes from a woman aged 45-65 years who had recovered from COVID-19. The chain employs TRBV2 and TRBJ1-3; D possibly corresponds to TRBD1 (5 bases). The sample taken for sequencing was PBMCs or T cells enriched from blood (not recorded which). The CDR3 DNA reads TGTGCCAGCAGCCTAAGGGGAATTTCTGGAAACACCATATATTTT. It encodes CASSLRGISGNTIYF.